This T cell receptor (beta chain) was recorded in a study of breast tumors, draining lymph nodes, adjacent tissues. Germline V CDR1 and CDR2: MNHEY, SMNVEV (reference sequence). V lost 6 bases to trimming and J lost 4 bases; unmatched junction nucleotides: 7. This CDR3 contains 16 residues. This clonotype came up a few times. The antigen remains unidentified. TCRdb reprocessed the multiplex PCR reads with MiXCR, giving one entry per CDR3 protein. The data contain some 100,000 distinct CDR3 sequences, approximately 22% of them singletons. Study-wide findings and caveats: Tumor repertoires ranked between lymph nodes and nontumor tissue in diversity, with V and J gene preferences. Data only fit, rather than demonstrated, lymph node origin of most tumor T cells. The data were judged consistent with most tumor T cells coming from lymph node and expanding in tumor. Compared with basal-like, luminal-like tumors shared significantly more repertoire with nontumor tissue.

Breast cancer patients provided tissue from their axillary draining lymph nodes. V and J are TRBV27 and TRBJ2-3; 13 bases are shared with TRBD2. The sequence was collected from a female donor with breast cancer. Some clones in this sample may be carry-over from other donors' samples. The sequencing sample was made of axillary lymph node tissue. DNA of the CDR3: TGTGCCAGCAGCCAACTAGCGGGAGGGCTCGCAGATACGCAGTATTTT. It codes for CASSQLAGGLADTQYF.